The entry below describes one T cell receptor beta chain. Its antigen is not identified. Some 30,000 T cell genomes (roughly 220 ng DNA) went into each sorted-subset replicate. The repertoire was sequenced with immunoSEQ multiplex PCR; TCRdb's copy has only in-frame clones and lacks some. The profile shows some 2.3 million clones, over 90% of them singletons. The data belong to a study of shared clonotypes between healthy human individuals. Notes on the study in general: Between several donors, naive CD4 clonotypes were shared at a level of about 5%.

Trimming removed 4 bases from V and 7 bases from J, with 16 bases in between. CDR1 and CDR2 from the germline V gene are LNHDA and SQIVND (reference sequence). The CDR3 covers 15 residues. The chain carries TRBV19 and TRBJ1-4, with D possibly TRBD1 on 5 matching bases. Sequencing used naive CD4+ T cells from PBMCs. This sample's subset: CD45RA+ positively selected. The clonotype was recovered from a young man in good health. Some clones in this sample may be carry-over from other donors' samples. This CDR3 is CASSTGQGVSEKLFF. The CDR3 DNA reads as TGTGCCAGTAGTACTGGCCAGGGTGTTAGTGAAAAACTGTTTTTT.